One sample yielded the 16 T cell receptor beta chains listed below, sequenced in a study of T cells expressing NK-cell markers. Reanalyzing the 5' RACE reads, TCRdb keeps one entry per CDR3 protein, without DNA. Recorded for this sample: about 540,000 distinct CDR3 sequences. What was sequenced was blood T cells: a sorted CD56 or NKG2C T cell subset, CD4+ or CD8+ T cells, or bulk PBMC T cells (not recorded which). The receptors derive from a young man in good health.

CDR3 protein: CASSSPGLAGAGEQFF. The chain uses TRBV5-6 and TRBJ2-1; the TCRdb call, TRBD2, lacks DNA for checking. The CDR3 loop spans 16 amino acids. The germline V gene encodes CDR1 SGHDT and CDR2 YYEEEE.

The chain carries TRBV12-3 or TRBV12-4 and TRBJ1-2. This CDR3 has 13 residues. CDR3 sequence reads: CASSLIVSHGYTF.

V usage is TRBV6-1 and J usage is TRBJ2-1; TCRdb designates TRBD2, a call that cannot be tested without DNA. Germline V gives CDR1 MNHNS, CDR2 SASEGT. CDR3 length equals 13 residues. CDR3 protein: CASTSLGHDEQFF.

The V call is TRBV6-5, the J call TRBJ2-3; the TCRdb D gene call, TRBD2, has no DNA to confirm it. The CDR3 loop spans 17 amino acids. Per the germline V gene, CDR1 is MNHEY and CDR2 is SVGAGI. CDR3 loop: CASSSPPWHGEGNTQYF.

The chain is built from TRBV29-1 and TRBJ2-7; the D gene TCRdb calls, TRBD1, cannot be checked with no DNA. Looked up from germline, CDR1 is SQVTM and CDR2 is ANQGSEA. CDR3 length equals 15 residues. This CDR3 is CSVNRGQGVHYEQYF.

V usage is TRBV3-1 and J usage is TRBJ2-1; no DNA is available, so the TRBD1 call from TCRdb remains unchecked. The CDR3 length is 16 residues. Germline assignment: CDR1 LGHDT and CDR2 YNNKEL (reference sequence). CDR3: CASSQGWDRGGNEQFF.

This chain uses TRBV20-1 with TRBJ2-5; TCRdb picks TRBD2, but there is no DNA to check that call. The CDR3 extends over 15 amino acids. CDR1 and CDR2 from the germline V gene are DFQATT and SNEGSKA (reference sequence). CDR3 sequence: CSGGLAGGPFETQYF.

The chain couples TRBV4-1 to TRBJ1-4. This CDR3 has 11 residues. CDR1 and CDR2 (germline): MGHRA, YSYEKL. CDR3 residues: CASSQGEKLFF.

CDR3 sequence reads: CASSLDAGVLAKNIQYF. This chain uses TRBV11-2 with TRBJ2-4; there is no DNA to check the TCRdb D call of TRBD1. Germline V lookup: CDR1 SGHAT, CDR2 FQNNGV. The CDR3 loop spans 17 amino acids.

The chain employs TRBV25-1 and TRBJ1-1. The CDR3 length is 15 residues. Germline-derived CDR1 and CDR2 are MGHDK and SYGVNS. The CDR3 loop is CASSESPRGNTEAFF.

The chain uses TRBV4-2 and TRBJ2-5; TCRdb names TRBD2, which stays unverified in the absence of DNA. Per germline, CDR1 LGHNA and CDR2 YNFKEQ. The CDR3 is made up of 18 amino acids. The CDR3 sequence is CASSQDLGLAREAETQYF.

The J gene is TRBJ2-1, the V gene TRBV10-3; TCRdb outputs TRBD1, but without DNA this stays unchecked. This CDR3 contains 14 residues. The germline CDR1 and CDR2 sequences are ENHRY and SYGVKD. CDR3 protein: CAISDPKQATEQFF.

V and J are TRBV5-1 and TRBJ1-4; the TRBD1 assignment by TCRdb is unverifiable without DNA. The germline gives CDR1 SGHRS, CDR2 YFSETQ. The CDR3 has 14 amino acids. CDR3 residues: CASSLTGGNEKLFF. Full variable domain (rest looked up from reference TRBV5-1 and TRBJ1-4): KAGVTQTPRYLIKTRGQQVTLSCSPISGHRSVSWYQQTPGQGLQFLFEYFSETQRNKGNFPGRFSGRQFSNSRSEMNVSTLELGDSALYLCASSLTGGNEKLFFGSGTQLSVL.

The rearrangement joins TRBV4-2 to TRBJ2-3; TCRdb's D call of TRBD2 is untestable without DNA. Germline CDR1 reads LGHNA; CDR2 reads YNFKEQ. The length of the CDR3 is 16 residues. The CDR3 loop reads CASSQESGRSADTQYF.

The chain uses TRBV28 and TRBJ1-1. This CDR3 has 13 amino acids. Germline CDR1 and CDR2: MDHEN and SYDVKM. CDR3 in amino acids: CASSLVGPTEAFF.

The chain combines TRBV11-2 with TRBJ1-2; TCRdb outputs TRBD1, but without DNA this stays unchecked. The germline V gene has CDR1 SGHAT and CDR2 FQNNGV. The CDR3 loop spans 14 amino acids. CDR3: CASSPYYREDGYTF. Filled out from reference TRBV11-2 and TRBJ1-2, the complete variable domain reads EAGVAQSPRYKIIEKRQSVAFWCNPISGHATLYWYQQILGQGPKLLIQFQNNGVVDDSQLPKDRFSAERLKGVDSTLKIQPAKLEDSAVYLCASSPYYREDGYTFGSGTRLTVV.